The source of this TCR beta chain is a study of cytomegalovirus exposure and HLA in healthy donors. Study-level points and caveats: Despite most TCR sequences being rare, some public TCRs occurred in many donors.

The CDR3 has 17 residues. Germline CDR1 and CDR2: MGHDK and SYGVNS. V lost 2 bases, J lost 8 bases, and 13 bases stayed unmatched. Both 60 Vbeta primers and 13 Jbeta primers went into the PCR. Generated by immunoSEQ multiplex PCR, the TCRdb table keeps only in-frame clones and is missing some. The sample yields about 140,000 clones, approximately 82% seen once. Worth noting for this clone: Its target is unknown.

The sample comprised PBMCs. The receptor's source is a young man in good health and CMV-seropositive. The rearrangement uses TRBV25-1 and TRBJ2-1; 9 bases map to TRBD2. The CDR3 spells CASSELQGTSPTHEQFF. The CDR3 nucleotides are TGTGCCAGCAGTGAACTGCAGGGGACTAGCCCTACCCATGAGCAGTTCTTC.